The rows below give T cell receptor beta chains drawn from one sample of a study of blood T cells in healthy people across ages. From the 5' RACE reads, TCRdb called clonotypes with MiXCR, one entry per CDR3 protein. The sample shows over 1,200,000 distinct CDR3 sequences, 45% to 70% of them seen only once. The sequenced sample was blood. The receptors here all came from a man aged 18 to 29 in good health. Both conserved end residues are part of each CDR3. Fields, in order: CDR3 protein, V gene, J gene.

CASSQGWGTSGYNEQFF	TRBV14	TRBJ2-1
CASSLFLSGIGGHSGANVLTF	TRBV5-1	TRBJ2-6
CASSGGTFEAFF	TRBV7-9	TRBJ1-1
CASSLLYLGSTYEQYF	TRBV7-8	TRBJ2-7
CASSSTEGIIYEQYF	TRBV6-5	TRBJ2-7
CASSLSLSVNYQPQHF	TRBV27	TRBJ1-5
CAISEDSFRAFF	TRBV10-3	TRBJ1-1
CASSQDAVVRGYEQYF	TRBV3-1	TRBJ2-7
CASSYANPEKLFF	TRBV7-9	TRBJ1-4
CASSLTGSFLYGYTF	TRBV27	TRBJ1-2
CASSLSPGVTDTEAFF	TRBV4-1	TRBJ1-1
CSVPSGYEQYF	TRBV20-1	TRBJ2-7
CATSIGNYGYTF	TRBV15	TRBJ1-2
CASSEWTNEQFF	TRBV25-1	TRBJ2-1
CASSLGHGRDYSPLHF	TRBV7-9	TRBJ1-6
CASSHHGYNEQFF	TRBV4-3	TRBJ2-1
CASSDTGPHSYGYTF	TRBV27	TRBJ1-2
CATSPRTGVGTEAFF	TRBV15	TRBJ1-1
CSVLSGYTF	TRBV29-1	TRBJ1-2
CASSLYLAGIGELFF	TRBV7-2	TRBJ2-2
CASSVTGEVTEAFF	TRBV19	TRBJ1-1
CSAPSGRAPYEQYF	TRBV20-1	TRBJ2-7
CASSLAGTGGPNEQFF	TRBV5-1	TRBJ2-1
CASSGTSVYKIQETQYF	TRBV3-1	TRBJ2-5
CASSPYGRANEQFF	TRBV18	TRBJ2-1
CSVELGTSGTDTQYF	TRBV29-1	TRBJ2-3
CASSSHSEAFF	TRBV7-9	TRBJ1-1
CASTLYVGDEQFF	TRBV12-3/TRBV12-4	TRBJ2-1
CASSLNADRDEKLFF	TRBV5-1	TRBJ1-4
CSVARGGTQYF	TRBV29-1	TRBJ2-5
CASSSGTGVEGYTF	TRBV5-1	TRBJ1-2
CAISEVRQGGEKLFF	TRBV10-3	TRBJ1-4
CASSQLAGASGETQYF	TRBV4-2	TRBJ2-5
CSVEGVPGSYEQYF	TRBV29-1	TRBJ2-7
CASSWGDRLSYEQYF	TRBV5-4	NA
CASSQSFGTEAFF	TRBV4-3	TRBJ1-1
CASSQDRTPYNEQFF	TRBV3-1	TRBJ2-1
CASSDTWGDSYEQYF	TRBV25-1	TRBJ2-7
CASSPQGTYNSPLHF	TRBV7-9	TRBJ1-6
CASSLAVRLAGNGEQYF	TRBV12-3/TRBV12-4	TRBJ2-7
CASSLVGFTGSNQPQHF	TRBV7-8	TRBJ1-5
CSADQREWTYNEQFF	TRBV20-1	TRBJ2-1
CASSLYTGTPGANVLTF	TRBV5-1	TRBJ2-6
CSARTGGEETQYF	TRBV20-1	TRBJ2-5
CASKNGGYSTDTQYF	TRBV28	TRBJ2-3
CASSQDFGVEETQYF	TRBV4-3	TRBJ2-5
CSVEAGLNEQFF	TRBV29-1	TRBJ2-1
CASSFRDRSYNEQYF	TRBV5-6	NA
CSARDRTSGYEQFF	TRBV20-1	TRBJ2-1
CASSLTESYGYTF	TRBV6-2/TRBV6-3	TRBJ1-2
CASATEDRGCGYTF	TRBV12-3/TRBV12-4	TRBJ1-2
CSASPTGVDGYTF	TRBV20-1	TRBJ1-2
CASSPTIQGYEQYF	TRBV4-1	TRBJ2-7
CASSHQGTLTEAFF	TRBV27	TRBJ1-1
CASSPDFRADTQYF	TRBV9	TRBJ2-3